The 21 T cell receptor beta chains below come from one sample, sequenced in a study of cytomegalovirus exposure and HLA in healthy donors. Assay used: immunoSEQ multiplex PCR; TCRdb lists only in-frame clones, some missing. This sample has 65,000 to 80,000 clones, with about 93% found just once. Sample: PBMCs. The receptors come from a woman aged 18-29 years in good health and CMV-seronegative.

The J gene is TRBJ1-2, the V gene TRBV29-1; TRBD1 aligns across 8 bases. The CDR3 totals 11 residues. Germline lookup yields CDR1 SQVTM and CDR2 ANQGSEA. With 7 bases clipped from V and 6 bases from J, the junction kept 4 bases outside the gene matches. The CDR3 here is CSGEQGDGYTF. The CDR3 nucleotides are TGCAGCGGCGAACAGGGGGATGGCTACACCTTC.

V is TRBV19 and J is TRBJ1-5, with TRBD1 matching over 9 bases. Germline CDR1 reads LNHDA; CDR2 reads SQIVND (reference sequence). V was pared by 9 bases and J by 0 bases, with 6 bases of the junction left unmatched. The CDR3 loop spans 15 amino acids. CDR3 DNA sequence: TGTGCCAGCCGGACAGGGGACTATAGCAATCAGCCCCAGCATTTT. Its translation: CASRTGDYSNQPQHF.

This chain connects TRBV23-1 to TRBJ1-5, with D possibly TRBD1 on 5 matching bases. TRBV23-1 is treated as an ORF (open reading frame) with a function not yet certain. V was pared by 6 bases and J by 4 bases, with 28 bases between. The CDR3 is made up of 19 amino acids. The CDR3 nucleotides read TGCGCCAGCAGACGTCCGAGAACAGGAGCCACAATCCCGAATCAGCCCCAGCATTTT. This translates into CASRRPRTGATIPNQPQHF.

The chain has TRBV27 and TRBJ1-2, with 8 bases identical to TRBD1. With V trimmed by 3 bases and J by 4 bases, 10 bases remained unmatched. This CDR3 is built from 16 residues. CDR1 MNHEY and CDR2 SMNVEV come from the germline V gene (reference sequence). The CDR3 is CASSFAGGDRGYGYTF. For the CDR3, the DNA is TGTGCCAGCAGTTTTGCAGGGGGTGACAGGGGCTATGGCTACACCTTC.

The chain uses TRBV7-9 and TRBJ2-5; unclear D gene. This CDR3 region has 14 residues. Germline V lookup: CDR1 SEHNR, CDR2 FQNEAQ (reference sequence). Trimming took 0 bases from V and 5 from J, leaving 10 bases between them. The CDR3 coding sequence is TGTGCCAGCAGCTTAGCGACGGGTGGGGAGACCCAGTACTTC. Its translation is CASSLATGGETQYF.

V is TRBV4-1 and J is TRBJ2-1; possibly TRBD2 for D (6 bases). Germline lookup yields CDR1 MGHRA and CDR2 YSYEKL. The CDR3 is 17 residues long. V was clipped by 0 bases and J by 3 bases, with 15 bases between them. CDR3 in DNA: TGCGCCAGCAGCCAAGACCCCCTGGCGGGGCGCTACAATGAGCAGTTCTTC. As protein: CASSQDPLAGRYNEQFF.

This chain joins TRBV27 and TRBJ1-1; a weak D match, TRBD1 (6 bases). This CDR3 has 13 residues. Germline assignment: CDR1 MNHEY and CDR2 SMNVEV (reference sequence). Trimming pared 6 bases from V and 4 bases from J, leaving 12 bases between. The CDR3 sequence is CASRDRSGTEAFF. CDR3 bases: TGTGCCAGCAGAGACAGGTCAGGCACTGAAGCTTTCTTT.

The V and J genes are TRBV2 and TRBJ2-1; 15 bases match TRBD2. Trimming at V came to 3 bases and at J to 9 bases, leaving 9 bases not matched to a gene. CDR1 is SNHLY, CDR2 FYNNEI, per germline. The CDR3 spans 17 residues. CDR3 in DNA: TGTGCCAGCAGTGACCCTGGACTAGCGGGGGGGCATTTTGAGCAGTTCTTC. Encoded protein: CASSDPGLAGGHFEQFF.

There are many counts of this clone. V gene TRBV6-5 combines with J gene TRBJ2-7; TRBD2 matches at 7 bases. V lost 0 bases to trimming and J lost 2 bases; unmatched junction nucleotides: 7. Germline assignment: CDR1 MNHEY and CDR2 SVGAGI. The CDR3 spans 16 residues. The DNA for the CDR3 is TGTGCCAGCAGTTACTCGGCACTTGGGACTACCTACGAGCAGTACTTC. This encodes CASSYSALGTTYEQYF.

The CDR3 spells CASRSSVGQNTEAFF. For the CDR3, the DNA is TGTGCCAGTAGATCCTCGGTCGGTCAAAACACTGAAGCTTTCTTT. The chain has TRBV19 and TRBJ1-1; the D is unclear. V was pared by 6 bases and J by 2 bases, with 16 bases between. The CDR3 is 15 amino acids. Looked up from germline, CDR1 is LNHDA and CDR2 is SQIVND (reference sequence).

This clone has just one count. The CDR3 coding sequence is TGCGCCAGCAGCCAAGGTCCGGGGGTATATGGCTACACCTTC. Residues: CASSQGPGVYGYTF. The chain is built from TRBV4-3 and TRBJ1-2, with D perhaps matching TRBD1 (5 bases). Trimming removed 1 base from V and 5 bases from J, with 11 bases in between. There are 14 residues in the CDR3. Germline-derived CDR1 and CDR2 are LGHNA and YSLEER.

V usage is TRBV4-3 and J usage is TRBJ2-1; 7 bases fit TRBD1. V was clipped by 4 bases and J by 9 bases; unmatched bases: 12. Germline-derived CDR1 and CDR2 are LGHNA and YSLEER. CDR3 length: 15 amino acids. The CDR3 reads CASSPGTASWGEQFF. Written as DNA, the CDR3 is TGCGCCAGCAGCCCCGGGACAGCCTCCTGGGGTGAGCAGTTCTTC.

V gene TRBV5-1 combines with J gene TRBJ2-7, with 9 positions matching TRBD1. The V gene's germline CDR1 is SGHRS and CDR2 YFSETQ. V trimming: 5 bases; J trimming: 0 bases; junction bases outside the gene matches: 6. This CDR3 spans 15 amino acids. The CDR3 reads CASRGGQGLSYEQYF. The CDR3 nucleotides read TGCGCCAGCAGGGGGGGACAGGGCCTCTCCTACGAGCAGTACTTC. Supplemented by reference TRBV5-1 and TRBJ2-7, the full variable domain reads KAGVTQTPRYLIKTRGQQVTLSCSPISGHRSVSWYQQTPGQGLQFLFEYFSETQRNKGNFPGRFSGRQFSNSRSEMNVSTLELGDSALYLCASRGGQGLSYEQYFGPGTRLTVT.

The genes are TRBV7-8 and TRBJ2-2, with TRBD1 as a possible D gene (5 bases). This CDR3 contains 13 residues. V was clipped by 10 bases and J by 2 bases, with 11 bases between them. The germline V gene encodes CDR1 SGHVS and CDR2 FQNEAQ. CDR3 sequence reads: CATARGNTGELFF. CDR3 nucleotide sequence: TGTGCCACGGCAAGGGGAAACACCGGGGAGCTGTTTTTT.

The chain carries TRBV19 and TRBJ2-7; TRBD2 might be the D (5 bases). The CDR3 totals 14 residues. The V end lost 9 bases, the J end lost 6 bases, and 21 bases lay between the germline ends. Germline V gene lookup returns CDR1 LNHDA and CDR2 SQIVND (reference sequence). The CDR3 region is CASTITSHRGEQYF. Here the CDR3 DNA reads TGTGCCAGCACTATTACCAGCCATCGGGGCGAGCAGTACTTC.

V is TRBV6-1 and J is TRBJ2-4; 14 nucleotides line up with TRBD2. V shed 0 bases and J 9 bases; nucleotides not matched to a gene: 10. Germline CDR1 is MNHNS and CDR2 is SASEGT. This CDR3 comprises 18 residues. The CDR3 is CASSEAIGGTSGSAIQYF. The CDR3, as DNA: TGTGCCAGCAGTGAAGCGATCGGGGGGACTAGCGGGAGTGCCATTCAGTACTTC.

The chain employs TRBV6-5 and TRBJ2-7; 8 bases agree with TRBD2. The trim removed 4 bases at V and 3 bases at J, leaving 11 bases unmatched. The CDR3 covers 16 residues. CDR1 MNHEY and CDR2 SVGAGI come from the germline V gene. The CDR3 sequence is CASSSGLAPLFYEQYF. The CDR3 DNA reads TGTGCCAGCAGTTCCGGACTAGCCCCGCTATTCTACGAGCAGTACTTC.

The chain has TRBV5-4 and TRBJ2-2; 8 bases fit TRBD1. J lost 6 bases, V lost 4 bases, and 8 bases had no gene match. The CDR3 is made up of 15 amino acids. The germline CDR1 and CDR2 sequences are SGHNT and YYREEE (reference sequence). As DNA, the CDR3 is TGTGCCAGCAGCGGAAACAGGGGGGTGGCCGGGGAGCTGTTTTTT. Translating it yields CASSGNRGVAGELFF.

The rearrangement joins TRBV30 to TRBJ2-7, with D perhaps matching TRBD2 (6 bases). V lost 7 bases to trimming and J lost 5 bases, with 12 bases between them. This CDR3 spans 11 amino acids. The V gene's germline CDR1 is GTSNPN and CDR2 SVGIG (reference sequence). CDR3 DNA: TGTGCCTCCCGGGGACTGGACGAGCAGTACTTC. Translated: CASRGLDEQYF.

This clone was picked up one time. J is TRBJ2-7 and V is TRBV7-9; D unclear. The CDR3 is 11 amino acids. From germline, CDR1 is SEHNR and CDR2 FQNEAQ (reference sequence). Trimming left V 5 bases short and J 7 bases short, with 9 bases between. This chain's CDR3 is CASSEAGEQYF. The CDR3 DNA sequence: TGTGCCAGCAGCGAAGCAGGTGAGCAGTACTTC.

The chain has TRBV19 and TRBJ1-1, with unresolved D. V was pared by 5 bases and J by 1 base, with 5 bases between. The V gene's germline CDR1 is LNHDA and CDR2 SQIVND (reference sequence). The CDR3 is made up of 12 amino acids. This CDR3 is CASSRGNTEAFF. DNA of the CDR3: TGTGCCAGTAGTCGGGGGAACACTGAAGCTTTCTTT.